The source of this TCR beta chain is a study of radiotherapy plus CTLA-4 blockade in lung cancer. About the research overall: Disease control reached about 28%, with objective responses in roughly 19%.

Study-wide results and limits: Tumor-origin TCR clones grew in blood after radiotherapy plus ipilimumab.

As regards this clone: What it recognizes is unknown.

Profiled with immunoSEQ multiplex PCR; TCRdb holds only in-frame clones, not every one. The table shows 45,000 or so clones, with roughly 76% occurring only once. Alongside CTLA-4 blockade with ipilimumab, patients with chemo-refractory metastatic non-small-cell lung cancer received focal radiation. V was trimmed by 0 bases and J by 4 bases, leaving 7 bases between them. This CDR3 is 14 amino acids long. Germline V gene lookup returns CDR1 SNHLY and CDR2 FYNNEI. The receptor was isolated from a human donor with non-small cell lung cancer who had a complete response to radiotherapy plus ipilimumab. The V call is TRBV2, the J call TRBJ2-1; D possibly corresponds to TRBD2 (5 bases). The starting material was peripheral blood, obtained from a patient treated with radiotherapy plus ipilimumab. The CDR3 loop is CASSEAGAYNEQFF. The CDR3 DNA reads TGTGCCAGCAGTGAAGCGGGAGCATACAATGAGCAGTTCTTC.